The 26 T cell receptor beta chains listed next were all sequenced from one sample in a study of PD-1 blockade in mismatch repair-deficient tumors (TCRdb year 2017). The library came from the immunoSEQ multiplex PCR assay. TCRdb carries this immuneACCESS record with in-frame sequences only. Its versions omit some clonotypes, under half of them owing to an unresolved V gene in the studies checked, with the rest unexplained. This sample comprises 130,000 or so clones, roughly nine tenths of them detected only once. Roughly 12% of the sample is taken by the ten largest. The sample here was peripheral blood, taken 44 weeks after starting pembrolizumab. These receptors were collected from an adult with mismatch repair-deficient cancer.

The rearrangement links TRBV27 to TRBJ2-1, with 8 bases that match TRBD2. The germline gives CDR1 MNHEY, CDR2 SMNVEV (reference sequence). CDR3 length equals 15 residues. V lost 7 bases, J lost 0 bases, and 5 bases stayed unmatched. CDR3 DNA sequence: TGTGCCAGCACGAGCGGGACTAGCTCCTACAATGAGCAGTTCTTC. Translation gives CASTSGTSSYNEQFF.

The genes are TRBV2 and TRBJ1-5; 7 bases fit TRBD1. The CDR3 extends over 15 amino acids. Trimming cost V 5 bases and J 6 bases; bases outside gene matches: 10. CDR1 is SNHLY, CDR2 FYNNEI, per germline. CDR3 residues: CASSLNTGAVQPQHF. CDR3 nucleotide sequence: TGTGCCAGCAGTCTCAACACAGGGGCAGTTCAGCCCCAGCATTTT.

This chain joins TRBV5-8 and TRBJ2-1; D unresolved. V was clipped by 1 base and J by 8 bases, with 13 bases between them. Germline CDR1 and CDR2: SGHTS and YDEGEE. This CDR3 is 14 amino acids long. The CDR3, as DNA: TGTGCCAGCAGCTTGCCTTCAGTGTCTGATGAGCAGTTCTTC. Protein product: CASSLPSVSDEQFF.

V and J are TRBV11-2 and TRBJ2-7; D perhaps matches TRBD2 (5 bases). Germline V gene lookup returns CDR1 SGHAT and CDR2 FQNNGV. This CDR3 comprises 15 residues. With 1 base removed from V and 0 bases from J, the gap between germline ends came to 10 bases. The CDR3 bases are TGTGCCAGCAGCTTAGGGTCGGGGAGCTCCTACGAGCAGTACTTC. This codes for CASSLGSGSSYEQYF.

The chain joins TRBV4-3 to TRBJ1-1, with D hard to call. Germline V lookup: CDR1 LGHNA, CDR2 YSLEER. CDR3 size: 13 residues. Trimming left V 6 bases short and J 2 bases short, with 10 bases between. The DNA of the CDR3 is TGCGCCAGCAGTCGTCAGGTAAACACTGAAGCTTTCTTT. It yields the protein CASSRQVNTEAFF.

This chain connects TRBV9 to TRBJ1-2; unclear D gene. CDR3 size: 15 residues. The V and J ends lost 0 bases and 8 bases respectively, with 17 bases between them. CDR1 SGDLS and CDR2 YYNGEE come from the germline V gene. CDR3 protein: CASSVDDGGMEGYTF. The CDR3 region has the DNA TGTGCCAGCAGCGTAGATGACGGAGGGATGGAAGGCTACACCTTC.

The genes are TRBV18 and TRBJ2-2, with D possibly being TRBD1 (7 bases). The V end was cut by 6 bases, the J end by 5 bases, with 13 bases between. This CDR3 comprises 14 residues. Germline lookup yields CDR1 KGHSH and CDR2 LQKENI. Written as DNA, the CDR3 is TGTGCCAGCTCCCCCCAGGGGGGAACCGGGGAGCTGTTTTTT. This gives the protein CASSPQGGTGELFF.

The V call is TRBV5-1, the J call TRBJ2-7; either TRBD1 or TRBD2 may supply D (5 bases each). The CDR3 length is 15 residues. The V gene's germline CDR1 is SGHRS and CDR2 YFSETQ. V was pared by 3 bases and J by 0 bases, with 13 bases between. The CDR3 loop reads CASSWDGRSSYEQYF. The CDR3 DNA reads as TGCGCCAGCAGCTGGGACGGTAGAAGCTCCTACGAGCAGTACTTC.

This chain uses TRBV20-1 with TRBJ2-1; D not certain. V gave up 7 bases and J gave up 9 bases, with 13 bases separating them. This CDR3 is 11 amino acids long. Per germline, CDR1 DFQATT and CDR2 SNEGSKA (reference sequence). CDR3 sequence: CSGQQVGEQFF. As DNA, the CDR3 is TGCAGTGGTCAGCAGGTGGGTGAGCAGTTCTTC.

The CDR3 loop reads CASSLALRVGKGETQYF. The CDR3 region has the DNA TGTGCCAGCAGCTTAGCGCTAAGGGTGGGGAAGGGAGAGACCCAGTACTTC. The chain carries TRBV7-9 and TRBJ2-5; no reliable D call. Germline loops: CDR1 SEHNR, CDR2 FQNEAQ (reference sequence). The CDR3 sequence is 17 residues long. V lost 0 bases to trimming and J lost 4 bases, with 18 bases between them. Looking up the rest from reference TRBV7-9 and TRBJ2-5 gives the full variable domain: DTGVSQNPRHKITKRGQNVTFRCDPISEHNRLYWYRQTLGQGPEFLTYFQNEAQLEKSRLLSDRFSAERPKGSFSTLEIQRTEQGDSAMYLCASSLALRVGKGETQYFGPGTRLLVL.

This rearrangement joins TRBV27 to TRBJ1-1, with D perhaps TRBD1 (5 bases). The germline CDR1 and CDR2 sequences are MNHEY and SMNVEV (reference sequence). V was cut by 4 bases and J by 6 bases, with 18 bases left in between. The CDR3 runs 15 residues. CDR3: CASSSGRADFAEAFF. In nucleotides, the CDR3 is TGTGCCAGCAGTTCGGGCAGGGCTGATTTTGCTGAAGCTTTCTTT.

J is TRBJ2-1 and V is TRBV29-1, with TRBD2 matching 7 bases. The trim removed 4 bases at V and 4 bases at J, leaving 19 bases unmatched. The germline CDR1 and CDR2 sequences are SQVTM and ANQGSEA. CDR3 size: 18 residues. This chain's CDR3 is CSVAGGKVRTRSYNEQFF. Here the CDR3 DNA reads TGCAGCGTTGCTGGAGGGAAGGTTCGGACTAGAAGTTACAATGAGCAGTTCTTC.

The rearrangement uses TRBV11-3 and TRBJ2-7, with 9 positions matching TRBD2. After removal of 3 bases from V and 1 base from J, the junction contained 1 base not matched to a gene. The CDR3 sequence is 14 residues long. Germline CDR1 reads SGHNT; CDR2 reads YENEEA. CDR3 coding DNA: TGTGCCAGCAGCTTCCTAGCGGGGTCCTACGAGCAGTACTTC. Translating gives CASSFLAGSYEQYF.

The chain employs TRBV6-1 and TRBJ2-7; 8 nucleotides match TRBD1. This CDR3 is 13 amino acids long. Germline CDR1 reads MNHNS; CDR2 reads SASEGT. V trimming: 5 bases; J trimming: 5 bases; junction bases outside the gene matches: 5. CDR3 region: CASSLDREDEQYF. In nucleotides, the CDR3 is TGTGCCAGCAGTCTGGACAGGGAGGACGAGCAGTACTTC.

This clone was seen just once. The gene calls are TRBV28 and TRBJ2-5; D is unresolved. This CDR3 has 12 residues. Germline V lookup: CDR1 MDHEN, CDR2 SYDVKM. Trimming shortened V by 5 bases and J by 7 bases, and 11 bases separated the two germline ends. CDR3 DNA: TGTGCCAGCAGTCTAGGGTTTGGGACCCAGTACTTC. As protein: CASSLGFGTQYF.

The V gene is TRBV29-1, the J gene TRBJ2-1; 7 bases line up with TRBD2. Germline V gives CDR1 SQVTM, CDR2 ANQGSEA. J lost 0 bases, V lost 6 bases, and 8 bases had no gene match. The CDR3 extends over 15 amino acids. The CDR3 protein is CSVETSETSYNEQFF. Here the CDR3 DNA reads TGCAGCGTCGAAACTAGCGAAACCTCCTACAATGAGCAGTTCTTC.

The rearrangement links TRBV11-1 to TRBJ2-1; D call uncertain. The CDR3 sequence is 12 residues long. Trimming removed 0 bases from V and 7 bases from J, with 4 bases in between. The germline V gene encodes CDR1 SGHAT and CDR2 FQDESV (reference sequence). For the CDR3, the DNA is TGTGCCAGCAGCTTAGCTGGTAATGAGCAGTTCTTC. Its translation is CASSLAGNEQFF.

The genes are TRBV15 and TRBJ2-3; TRBD1 matches at 7 bases. Germline CDR1 reads LNHNV; CDR2 reads YYDKDF (reference sequence). V shed 5 bases and J 2 bases; nucleotides not matched to a gene: 7. The CDR3 spans 15 residues. The CDR3 DNA sequence: TGTGCCACCAGCGGGGACAGTTCCCACACAGATACGCAGTATTTT. It specifies CATSGDSSHTDTQYF.

The V gene is TRBV18, the J gene TRBJ2-5; 8 bases map to TRBD1. The germline CDR1 and CDR2 sequences are KGHSH and LQKENI. There are 15 residues in the CDR3. V was pared by 3 bases and J by 5 bases, with 8 bases of the junction left unmatched. CDR3 amino acids: CASSPGQGAWETQYF. The DNA of the CDR3 is TGTGCCAGCTCACCTGGACAGGGAGCCTGGGAGACCCAGTACTTC.

CDR3 in amino acids: CASSQSRERADSYNEQFF. The CDR3 nucleotides are TGCGCCAGCAGTCAATCCCGCGAAAGGGCGGACTCCTACAATGAGCAGTTCTTC. The chain is built from TRBV23-1 and TRBJ2-1; D not resolved. TRBV23-1 carries the ORF label, with uncertain function. V was cut by 0 bases and J by 0 bases, with 15 bases left in between. The CDR3 has 18 residues.

As concerns this clone: A read error may account for a junction end that differs from germline. This chain uses TRBV2 with TRBJ2-5; TRBD1 or TRBD2 may be the D gene (5 bases each). Germline CDR1 reads SNHLY; CDR2 reads FYNNEI. This CDR3 is 15 amino acids long. The CDR3 loop reads CASTEWYGAGETQYF. The CDR3 DNA reads as TGTGCCAGCACTGAATGGTACGGGGCCGGGGAGACCCAGTACTTC.

The count of this clone is one. The chain joins TRBV2 to TRBJ2-4; tentative D call: TRBD1 (5 bases). Per the germline V gene, CDR1 is SNHLY and CDR2 is FYNNEI. V was cut by 3 bases and J by 3 bases, with 12 bases left in between. The CDR3 has 15 amino acids. The CDR3 protein is CASSEPGMFKNIQYF. The DNA for the CDR3 is TGTGCCAGCAGTGAGCCAGGGATGTTCAAAAACATTCAGTACTTC.

The V call is TRBV13, the J call TRBJ2-1; 14 bases map to TRBD2. V was clipped by 5 bases and J by 12 bases; unmatched bases: 12. Germline V gives CDR1 PRHDT, CDR2 FYEKMQ (reference sequence). The CDR3 length is 16 residues. This CDR3 is CASSPNVRGLAGVQFF. CDR3 nucleotides: TGTGCCAGCAGCCCCAATGTTCGGGGACTAGCGGGAGTGCAGTTCTTC.

CDR3 in amino acids: CASSPGTSGMNEQFF. CDR3 bases: TGTGCCAGCAGTCCCGGGACTAGCGGGATGAATGAGCAGTTCTTC. The genes are TRBV27 and TRBJ2-1; 13 bases map to TRBD2. The length of the CDR3 is 15 residues. From germline, CDR1 is MNHEY and CDR2 SMNVEV (reference sequence). The V segment lost 5 bases and the J segment 7 bases; nucleotides outside the gene matches: 5.

A few counts support this clone. This chain joins TRBV27 and TRBJ2-7, with D possibly TRBD1 on 5 matching bases. Germline assignment: CDR1 MNHEY and CDR2 SMNVEV (reference sequence). CDR3 length: 14 amino acids. The V end lost 6 bases, the J end lost 1 base, and 13 bases lay between the germline ends. The CDR3 sequence is CASRPSRDSYEQYF. The CDR3 region has the DNA TGTGCCAGCAGACCCTCCAGGGATTCCTACGAGCAGTACTTC.

This chain links TRBV7-8 with TRBJ2-5, with 10 positions matching TRBD2. V shed 3 bases and J 2 bases; nucleotides not matched to a gene: 6. Germline V CDR1 and CDR2: SGHVS, FQNEAQ. CDR3 size: 16 residues. The CDR3 nucleotides read TGTGCCAGCAGCTTGCGGACTAGCGGTTTACAAGAGACCCAGTACTTC. The encoded protein is CASSLRTSGLQETQYF.